This record covers a single T cell receptor (beta chain). Its antigen remains unknown. The V end was cut by 9 bases, the J end by 4 bases, with 18 bases between. CDR3 length: 14 residues. The V gene's germline CDR1 is SGHVS and CDR2 FQNEAQ. The data are from a study of a mutant IDH1 vaccine in newly diagnosed glioma. Study as a whole: The study started vaccination 4-6 weeks after radiotherapy alone, or with temozolomide cycles. Before enrollment, the patients had been treated with radiotherapy alone, temozolomide alone, or both together. Most of them had received both.

The method was immunoSEQ multiplex PCR; TCRdb's version includes in-frame clones alone and lacks a portion of them. The sample has some 70,000 clones, roughly 84% seen once. The time point was: week 35, safety follow-up. With topical imiquimod, each dose of the vaccine consisted of 300 ug of mutant IDH1 20-mer peptide. The material was PBMCs, obtained from a glioma patient whose treatment included an IDH1 peptide vaccine. This sequence joins TRBV7-8 and TRBJ2-5, with D tentatively TRBD2 (5 bases). This TCR was recovered from a man younger than 35 with glioma. The CDR3: CASTSKVARETQYF. The DNA for the CDR3 is TGTGCCAGTACCTCCAAGGTAGCGAGAGAGACCCAGTACTTC.